Listed here are 18 T cell receptor beta chains from one sample, sequenced in a study of OX40 agonist ivuxolimab in advanced cancers. Measured with immunoSEQ multiplex PCR; TCRdb has only the in-frame clones, and not every one. Here the sample spans 80,000 to 100,000 clones, about 91% being singletons. This material consisted of CD4+ or CD8+ T cells sorted from blood, taken in a trial of the OX40 agonist ivuxolimab. The receptors come from an adult with an advanced solid tumor such as melanoma, head and neck, liver or kidney cancer.

V gene TRBV10-3 combines with J gene TRBJ2-5; 9 nucleotides align to TRBD2. Germline lookup yields CDR1 ENHRY and CDR2 SYGVKD. Germline trimming cut 10 bases from V and 2 bases from J; bases unmatched to any gene: 8. The CDR3 has 14 amino acids. As DNA, the CDR3 is TGTGCCACCGGGGGCGGGGGGGCTCAAGAGACCCAGTACTTC. It encodes CATGGGGAQETQYF.

The chain uses TRBV27 and TRBJ2-7; a possible D gene is TRBD1 (6 bases). Germline CDR1 MNHEY, CDR2 SMNVEV (reference sequence). V lost 2 bases and J 5 bases, leaving 13 bases between the germline ends. The CDR3 spans 14 residues. This chain's CDR3 is CASSLGTGSHEQYF. The CDR3 DNA follows: TGTGCCAGCAGTTTAGGAACAGGGTCCCACGAGCAGTACTTC.

The rearrangement uses TRBV18 and TRBJ2-3, with 8 bases fitting TRBD2. There are 15 residues in the CDR3. V gave up 7 bases and J gave up 6 bases; unmatched junction bases: 12. CDR1 and CDR2 (germline): KGHSH, LQKENI. DNA for the CDR3: TGTGCCAGCTTCCCGGGAGGGTGGTGTTGGGATACGCAGTATTTT. Residues: CASFPGGWCWDTQYF.

The chain is built from TRBV7-3 and TRBJ2-2; 15 bases match TRBD2. This CDR3 comprises 17 residues. Looked up from germline, CDR1 is SGHTA and CDR2 is FQGTGA. Trimming cost V 2 bases and J 6 bases; bases outside gene matches: 4. CDR3 amino acids: CASSLSGTSGGSGELFF. In DNA, the CDR3 is TGTGCCAGCAGCTTATCCGGGACTAGCGGGGGGTCCGGGGAGCTGTTTTTT.

V gene TRBV4-1 combines with J gene TRBJ2-7; 8 bases map to TRBD1. Germline V CDR1 and CDR2: MGHRA, YSYEKL. V lost 0 bases and J lost 4; bases outside the gene matches: 14. There are 18 residues in the CDR3. The CDR3 sequence is CASSQEVMVLGQVYEQYF. CDR3 nucleotides: TGCGCCAGCAGCCAAGAAGTTATGGTATTGGGACAGGTTTACGAGCAGTACTTC.

This chain links TRBV5-8 with TRBJ2-7; D is uncertain. CDR1 and CDR2 (germline): SGHTS, YDEGEE. Trimming cost V 7 bases and J 2 bases, with 19 bases left between them. This CDR3 is 15 amino acids long. The CDR3 DNA follows: TGTGCCAGCGTATTCCCGGATCCTCGAGCCTACGAGCAGTACTTC. This sequence encodes CASVFPDPRAYEQYF.

The chain combines TRBV18 with TRBJ2-3, with D perhaps matching TRBD2 (6 bases). From germline, CDR1 is KGHSH and CDR2 LQKENI. V was cut by 3 bases and J by 0 bases, with 16 bases left in between. The CDR3 has 17 amino acids. The CDR3: CASSPPSLGGSTDTQYF. The CDR3 coding sequence is TGTGCCAGCTCACCCCCGAGTCTGGGGGGAAGCACAGATACGCAGTATTTT.

V usage is TRBV6-5 and J usage is TRBJ2-3; D not resolved. This CDR3 has 12 amino acids. V lost 6 bases, J lost 1 base, and 5 bases lay in between. Germline V gene data show CDR1 as MNHEY and CDR2 as SVGAGI. CDR3: CASRDGTDTQYF. DNA of the CDR3: TGTGCCAGCAGGGACGGCACAGATACGCAGTATTTT.

This chain links TRBV9 with TRBJ2-1; D gene ambiguous. V shed 0 bases and J shed 0 bases, with 10 bases lying between them. The germline V gene has CDR1 SGDLS and CDR2 YYNGEE. The CDR3 loop spans 16 amino acids. CDR3 in amino acids: CASSVALRGSYNEQFF. Here the CDR3 DNA reads TGTGCCAGCAGCGTAGCTCTGCGCGGCTCCTACAATGAGCAGTTCTTC.

In the case of this clone: Distinct nucleotide sequences in the sample also encode this CDR3. This chain joins TRBV7-9 and TRBJ2-5; 9 nucleotides match TRBD2. J gave up 4 bases and V 5 bases, and 5 bases lay outside the gene matches. Germline V lookup: CDR1 SEHNR, CDR2 FQNEAQ (reference sequence). The CDR3 is 14 amino acids. The CDR3 is CASSPSGVGETQYF. The CDR3 nucleotides are TGTGCCAGCAGCCCTAGCGGGGTCGGAGAGACCCAGTACTTC.

J is TRBJ1-2 and V is TRBV7-9; D is undetermined. Looked up from germline, CDR1 is SEHNR and CDR2 is FQNEAQ (reference sequence). Trimming shortened V by 3 bases and J by 6 bases, and 5 bases separated the two germline ends. The CDR3 sequence is 11 residues long. This CDR3 is CASSFWDGYTF. The CDR3 region has the DNA TGTGCCAGCAGCTTTTGGGATGGCTACACCTTC.

The chain recombines TRBV7-2 with TRBJ1-3, with a tentative D call TRBD1 (5 bases). Germline assignment: CDR1 SGHTA and CDR2 FQGNSA. Trimming stripped 1 base from V and 0 bases from J, with 7 bases between. This CDR3 region has 15 residues. The CDR3, as DNA: TGTGCCAGCAGCTTAGGACAGTCCTCTGGAAACACCATATATTTT. This translates into CASSLGQSSGNTIYF.

The chain is built from TRBV6-5 and TRBJ1-1, with D uncertain. The CDR3 extends over 11 amino acids. The germline V gene encodes CDR1 MNHEY and CDR2 SVGAGI. V was shortened by 5 bases and J by 8 bases, with 9 bases between the two germline ends. The CDR3: CASSPPGEAFF. CDR3 DNA sequence: TGTGCCAGCAGTCCCCCGGGGGAAGCTTTCTTT.

With respect to this clone: The identical CDR3 is also encoded by other nucleotide sequences in the sample. The V and J genes are TRBV7-3 and TRBJ2-3; D perhaps matches TRBD2 (5 bases). Trimming shortened V by 2 bases and J by 1 base, and 7 bases separated the two germline ends. Germline values: CDR1 SGHTA, CDR2 FQGTGA. This CDR3 is built from 14 residues. CDR3 nucleotides: TGTGCCAGCAGCTTAGGACTGGGCACAGATACGCAGTATTTT. Residues: CASSLGLGTDTQYF. Complete variable domain (other parts from reference TRBV7-3 and TRBJ2-3): GAGVSQTPSNKVTEKGKYVELRCDPISGHTALYWYRQSLGQGPEFLIYFQGTGAADDSGLPNDRFFAVRPEGSVSTLKIQRTERGDSAVYLCASSLGLGTDTQYFGPGTRLTVL.

The CDR3 DNA follows: TGTGCCAGCAGTGCCCGGAGATGGGACACTCTGAACACTGAAGCTTTCTTT. Translation gives CASSARRWDTLNTEAFF. The J gene is TRBJ1-1, the V gene TRBV6-1; a possible D gene is TRBD1 (6 bases). The CDR3 consists of 17 residues. Germline V gives CDR1 MNHNS, CDR2 SASEGT. With 4 bases removed from V and 0 bases from J, the gap between germline ends came to 18 bases.

The chain combines TRBV7-9 with TRBJ2-7; D possibly corresponds to TRBD1 (5 bases). This CDR3 region has 12 residues. Per germline, CDR1 SEHNR and CDR2 FQNEAQ (reference sequence). The V gene lost 1 base and the J gene lost 7 bases, with 8 bases spanning the gap. This chain's CDR3 is CASSLVGVEQYF. The DNA for the CDR3 is TGTGCCAGCAGCTTAGTAGGGGTTGAGCAGTACTTC.

This sequence joins TRBV4-2 and TRBJ2-1; tentative D call: TRBD2 (5 bases). The CDR3 has 19 residues. The germline CDR1 and CDR2 sequences are LGHNA and YNFKEQ. The ends were cut back, 1 base at V and 5 bases at J, with 24 bases in the middle. The CDR3 sequence is CASSQATKVHGLANNEQFF. CDR3 bases: TGTGCCAGCAGCCAAGCGACCAAGGTTCACGGCCTAGCAAACAATGAGCAGTTCTTC.

This clone was observed once. V usage is TRBV6-1 and J usage is TRBJ2-1, with 8 bases matching TRBD2. Germline CDR1 reads MNHNS; CDR2 reads SASEGT. CDR3 length equals 12 residues. With 6 bases clipped from V and 8 bases from J, the junction kept 3 bases outside the gene matches. In DNA, the CDR3 is TGTGCCAGCAGATCGGGAGGGGATGAGCAGTTCTTC. This translates into CASRSGGDEQFF.